The entry below gives a single T cell receptor (beta chain) sequence along with its context. Its antigen is as yet unknown. The data are from a study of CD4 T cells in relation to SARS-CoV-2 and coronaviruses. Study-wide points: The cross-reactivity analysis covered only spike protein, not other viral proteins.

Before the COVID-19 pandemic, during about 2010-2018, CD4+ T cells were taken from unexposed donors. Repertoires were generated with immunoSEQ multiplex PCR, while TCRdb's copy carries only in-frame clones and drops some. Among more than 55,000 clones listed, 80% to 90% were seen once. Germline V gene data show CDR1 as LGHNA and CDR2 as YNFKEQ. CDR3 length equals 15 residues. V dropped 4 bases and J dropped 2; count of bases not matched to a gene: 5. This sequence originates from a human donor in good health. The sequencing sample was made of memory CD4+ T cells from PBMCs. The chain combines TRBV4-2 with TRBJ2-3, with 8 bases that match TRBD1. The CDR3, as DNA: TGTGCCAGCAGCCGCGGACAGGGACTCACAGATACGCAGTATTTT. Protein product: CASSRGQGLTDTQYF.